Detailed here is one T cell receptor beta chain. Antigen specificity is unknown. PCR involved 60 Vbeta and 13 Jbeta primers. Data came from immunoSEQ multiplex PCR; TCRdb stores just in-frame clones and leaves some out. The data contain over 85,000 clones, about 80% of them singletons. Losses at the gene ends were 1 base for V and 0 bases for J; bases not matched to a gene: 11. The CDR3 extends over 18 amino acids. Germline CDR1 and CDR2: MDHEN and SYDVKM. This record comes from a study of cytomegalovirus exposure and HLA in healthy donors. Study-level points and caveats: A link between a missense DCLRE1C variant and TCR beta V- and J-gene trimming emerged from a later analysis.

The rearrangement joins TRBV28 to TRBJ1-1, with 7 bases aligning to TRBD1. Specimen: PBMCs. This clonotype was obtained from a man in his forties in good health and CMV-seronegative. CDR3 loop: CASSLFRLAGGVNTEAFF. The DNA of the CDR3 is TGTGCCAGCAGTTTATTCCGTCTGGCAGGGGGTGTGAACACTGAAGCTTTCTTT. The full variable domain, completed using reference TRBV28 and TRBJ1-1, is DVKVTQSSRYLVKRTGEKVFLECVQDMDHENMFWYRQDPGLGLRLIYFSYDVKMKEKGDIPEGYSVSREKKERFSLILESASTNQTSMYLCASSLFRLAGGVNTEAFFGQGTRLTVV.